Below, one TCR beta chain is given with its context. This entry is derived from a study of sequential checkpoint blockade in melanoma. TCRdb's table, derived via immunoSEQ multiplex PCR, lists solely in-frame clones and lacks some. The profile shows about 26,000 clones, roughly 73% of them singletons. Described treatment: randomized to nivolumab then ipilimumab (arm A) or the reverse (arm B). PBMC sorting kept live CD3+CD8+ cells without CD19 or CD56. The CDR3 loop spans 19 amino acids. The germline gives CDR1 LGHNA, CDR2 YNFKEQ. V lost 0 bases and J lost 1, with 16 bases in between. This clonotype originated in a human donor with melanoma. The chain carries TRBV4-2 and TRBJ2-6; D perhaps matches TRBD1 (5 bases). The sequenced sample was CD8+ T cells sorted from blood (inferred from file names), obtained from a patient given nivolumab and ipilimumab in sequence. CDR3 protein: CASSQETALGLSGANVLTF. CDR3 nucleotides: TGTGCCAGCAGCCAAGAGACAGCTTTAGGGCTGTCTGGGGCCAACGTCCTGACTTTC.